This record concerns one T cell receptor (beta chain) sequence. Its specificity is unknown. Lysates of CMV-infected fibroblasts at approximately 9.6 ug/mL stimulated these cells. CD4+ T cells upregulating both CD40 ligand and CD69 were sorted as responding cells. Inclusion required CMV-positive serology and CD4+ counts above 400 cells/uL. This entry comes from a study of persistence of HIV-infected CD4 T cells. Study results and caveats: Within sorted populations, more oligoclonal TCRs accompanied more oligoclonal proviruses.

Sequencing used immunoSEQ version 4 in survey mode. Clones were read by immunoSEQ multiplex PCR, and TCRdb kept only the in-frame ones, dropping some. Of roughly 14,000 clones listed, about 65% are singletons. The V gene's germline CDR1 is MDHEN and CDR2 SYDVKM. The CDR3 totals 14 residues. V was shortened by 3 bases and J by 3 bases, with 11 bases between the two germline ends. The chain has TRBV28 and TRBJ1-2; TRBD1 is a possible D gene (6 bases). The source was CD4+ T cells sorted from PBMCs after roughly 19-hour stimulation, collected from a patient who received antiretroviral therapy. This sequence originates from an adult man with HIV who was CMV-seropositive. The DNA of the CDR3 is TGTGCCAGCAGTTTCGGCAGGGGAGACTATGGCTACACCTTC. Amino acids: CASSFGRGDYGYTF.